This is a list of T cell receptor beta chains from one sample in a study of blood T cell repertoires in COVID-19. Produced via immunoSEQ multiplex PCR; TCRdb's table is partial and in-frame only. The table has tens of thousands of clones, 83% seen once; the top ten hold about 29%. Sequences were obtained from peripheral blood. The receptors derive from a woman at least 80 years old with acute or convalescent COVID-19. CDR3s include the opening cysteine and the closing phenylalanine or tryptophan. Fields, in order: J gene, D gene, clone size, V gene, CDR3 protein, CDR3 DNA. D genes are given only for firm matches. Clone size, where shown, is once, few, many, or a class for clones that have expanded.

>TRBJ2-7|TRBD2|once|TRBV10-2
CASRSSGSDEQYF
TGCGCCAGCAGGAGTAGCGGGAGCGACGAGCAGTACTTC
>TRBJ1-6|TRBD1|few|TRBV27
CASSLAGTAYNSPLHF
TGTGCCAGCAGTTTAGCCGGGACAGCCTATAATTCACCCCTCCACTTT
>TRBJ2-5|NA|NA|TRBV5-4
CASSLRDFAETQYF
TGTGCCAGCAGCTTGAGGGACTTCGCGGAGACCCAGTACTTC
>TRBJ1-5|NA|many|TRBV2
CASSEMRGNQPQHF
TGTGCCAGCAGTGAAATGAGAGGAAATCAGCCCCAGCATTTT
>TRBJ2-2|NA|NA|TRBV4-3
CASSQESSHGELFF
TGCGCCAGCAGCCAAGAGTCTAGCCACGGGGAGCTGTTTTTT
>TRBJ2-3|TRBD1|NA|TRBV28
CASSPTRGSTDTQYF
TGTGCCAGCAGTCCCACCAGGGGGAGCACAGATACGCAGTATTTT
>TRBJ2-5|NA|once|TRBV23-1
CASSQSSSGPQETQYF
TGCGCCAGCAGTCAATCGTCGAGTGGGCCCCAAGAGACCCAGTACTTC
>TRBJ1-5|TRBD1|NA|TRBV12-5
CASGLSGGPNQPQHF
TGTGCTAGTGGTTTGTCAGGGGGGCCGAATCAGCCCCAGCATTTT
>TRBJ2-5|TRBD2|NA|TRBV5-1
CASCFYSSGREQETQYF
TGCGCCAGCTGTTTCTATTCGAGCGGGAGGGAACAAGAGACCCAGTACTTC
>TRBJ2-5|TRBD1|few|TRBV9
CASTRDSGQETQYF
TGTGCCAGCACCCGGGACAGCGGACAAGAGACCCAGTACTTC
>TRBJ2-3|TRBD2|NA|TRBV7-8
CASSPLGLAGMGTQYF
TGTGCCAGCAGTCCCCTGGGACTAGCGGGAATGGGTACGCAGTATTTT
>TRBJ1-2|TRBD1|NA|TRBV4-1
CASSLSRDSDYGYTF
TGCGCCAGCAGCCTAAGCCGGGACAGCGACTATGGCTACACCTTC
>TRBJ2-7|NA|NA|TRBV2
CASTKDYLISYEQYF
TGTGCCAGCACGAAGGACTACCTAATTTCCTACGAGCAGTACTTC
>TRBJ2-1|NA|NA|TRBV4-2
CASSPGDSYNEQFF
TGTGCCAGCAGCCCGGGGGACTCCTACAATGAGCAGTTCTTC
>TRBJ1-2|TRBD1|NA|TRBV6-5
CASRRDRGMEYGYTF
TGTGCCAGCAGACGGGACAGGGGAATGGAGTATGGCTACACCTTC
>TRBJ1-3|NA|NA|TRBV7-2
CASSVLRGSGNTIYF
TGTGCCAGCAGCGTACTCCGGGGTTCAGGAAACACCATATATTTT
>TRBJ1-1|NA|NA|TRBV27
CASSLLSSTEAFF
TGTGCCAGCAGCTTACTGTCTAGTACTGAAGCTTTCTTT
>TRBJ1-6|TRBD1|NA|TRBV6-5
CASSLKLRGQGSPLHF
TGTGCCAGCAGTTTGAAACTCAGGGGGCAAGGTTCACCCCTCCACTTT
>TRBJ1-2|NA|NA|TRBV5-1
CASSLGSGIGYGYTF
TGCGCCAGCAGCTTGGGGTCAGGCATAGGATATGGCTACACCTTC
>TRBJ2-3|NA|NA|TRBV28
CASSTAPIADTQYF
TGTGCCAGCAGTACCGCTCCCATAGCGGATACGCAGTATTTT
>TRBJ2-7|NA|NA|TRBV9
CASSVDRQGDEQYF
TGTGCCAGCAGCGTAGATCGGCAGGGCGATGAGCAGTACTTC
>TRBJ2-5|TRBD1|NA|TRBV24-1
CATSEVGQGKETQYF
TGTGCCACCAGTGAAGTGGGACAGGGGAAAGAGACCCAGTACTTC
>TRBJ2-3|NA|NA|TRBV7-2
CASSLALPGTQYF
TGTGCCAGCAGCTTAGCCTTGCCAGGTACGCAGTATTTT
>TRBJ1-1|NA|NA|TRBV18
CASSLQGRAFF
TGTGCCAGCTCACTACAGGGTAGAGCTTTCTTT
>TRBJ1-5|TRBD1|NA|TRBV19
CASSIRTGGFSQPQHF
TGTGCCAGTAGTATCCGGACAGGGGGCTTTAGTCAGCCCCAGCATTTT
>TRBJ2-6|NA|NA|TRBV4-2
CASSQGQASSGANVLTF
TGTGCCAGCAGCCAAGGACAGGCCAGCTCTGGGGCCAACGTCCTGACTTTC
>TRBJ1-1|NA|NA|TRBV7-8
CASSLELYGGTEAFF
TGTGCCAGCAGCCTAGAGCTATACGGGGGCACTGAAGCTTTCTTT
>TRBJ2-3|TRBD2|once|TRBV4-1
CASSPVGAGEITDTQYF
TGCGCCAGCAGCCCAGTCGGGGCGGGAGAGATCACAGATACGCAGTATTTT